The present T cell receptor (beta chain) was sequenced within a study of tumor-infiltrating lymphocytes in primary liver carcinoma. About the research overall: Patients, male and female, were 30 to 69 years old.

This clonotype was seen more than once but under ten times. A constant-region primer primed TCR beta cDNA synthesis from about 530 ng of total RNA. TCR beta libraries came from three nested multiplex PCR rounds using slightly modified ARM-PCR. Use of TRBV1-TRBV30 forward primers with a C-beta reverse primer characterized the first two PCR rounds, which lasted about 10 cycles each. Using its own MiXCR run on the multiplex PCR reads, TCRdb lists one record per CDR3 protein. Here the sample spans around 330,000 distinct CDR3 sequences, about 50% being singletons. V lost 2 bases and J lost 2, with 12 bases in between. The CDR3 sequence is 15 residues long. Out of unsorted whole blood came the blood RNA, and germline DNA was extracted as well.

The sample taken for sequencing was peripheral blood. The clonotype comes from a woman under 40 with primary liver carcinoma and hepatitis B virus infection. The chain links TRBV12-3 or TRBV12-4 to TRBJ1-1; no reliable D call. This chain's CDR3 is CASSLNGDFNTEAFF. CDR3 DNA sequence: TGTGCCAGCAGTTTAAATGGAGATTTTAACACTGAAGCTTTCTTT.